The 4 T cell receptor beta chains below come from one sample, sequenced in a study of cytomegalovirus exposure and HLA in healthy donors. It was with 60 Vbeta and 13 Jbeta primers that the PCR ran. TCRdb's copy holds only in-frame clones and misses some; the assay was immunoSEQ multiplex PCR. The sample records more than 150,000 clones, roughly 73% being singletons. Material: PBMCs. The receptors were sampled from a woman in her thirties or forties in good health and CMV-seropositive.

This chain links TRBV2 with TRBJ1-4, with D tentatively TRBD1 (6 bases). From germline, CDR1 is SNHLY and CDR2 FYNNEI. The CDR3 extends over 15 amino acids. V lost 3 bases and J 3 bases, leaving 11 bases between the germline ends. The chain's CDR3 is CASSDLRGANEKLFF. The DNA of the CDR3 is TGTGCCAGCAGTGACCTCAGGGGTGCTAATGAAAAACTGTTTTTT.

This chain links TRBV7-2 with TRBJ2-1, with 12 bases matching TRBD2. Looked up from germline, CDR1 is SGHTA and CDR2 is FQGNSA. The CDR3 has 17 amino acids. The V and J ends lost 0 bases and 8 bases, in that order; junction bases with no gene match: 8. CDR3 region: CASSLALLAGGQDEQFF. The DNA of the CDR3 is TGTGCCAGCAGCTTAGCCCTACTAGCGGGAGGTCAGGATGAGCAGTTCTTC.

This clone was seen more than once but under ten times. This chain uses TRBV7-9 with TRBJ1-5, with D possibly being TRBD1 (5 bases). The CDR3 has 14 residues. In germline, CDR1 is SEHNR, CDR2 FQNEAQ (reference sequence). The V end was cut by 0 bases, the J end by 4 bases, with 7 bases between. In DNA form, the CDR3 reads TGTGCCAGCAGCTTAGCCGACAGTAATCAGCCCCAGCATTTT. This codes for CASSLADSNQPQHF. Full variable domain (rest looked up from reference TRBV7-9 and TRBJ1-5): DTGVSQNPRHKITKRGQNVTFRCDPISEHNRLYWYRQTLGQGPEFLTYFQNEAQLEKSRLLSDRFSAERPKGSFSTLEIQRTEQGDSAMYLCASSLADSNQPQHFGDGTRLSIL.

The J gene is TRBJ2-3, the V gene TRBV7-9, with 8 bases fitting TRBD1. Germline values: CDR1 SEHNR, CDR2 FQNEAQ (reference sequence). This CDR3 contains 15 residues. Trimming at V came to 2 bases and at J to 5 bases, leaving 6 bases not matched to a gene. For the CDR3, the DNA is TGTGCCAGCAGCTTACTCAGGGGGCGTGAAGATACGCAGTATTTT. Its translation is CASSLLRGREDTQYF. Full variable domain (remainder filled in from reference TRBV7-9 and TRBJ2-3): DTGVSQNPRHKITKRGQNVTFRCDPISEHNRLYWYRQTLGQGPEFLTYFQNEAQLEKSRLLSDRFSAERPKGSFSTLEIQRTEQGDSAMYLCASSLLRGREDTQYFGPGTRLTVL.